Presented here are 9 T cell receptor beta chains from one specimen sequenced in a study of blood T cell repertoires in COVID-19. Some clones are missing from TCRdb's copy, which holds only in-frame ones; the method was immunoSEQ multiplex PCR. The table lists 150,000 to 200,000 clones, over 85% of them singletons. Sequencing was carried out using peripheral blood. The receptor set was obtained from a woman aged 60-75 years with COVID-19, enrolled during active disease.

This chain uses TRBV21-1 with TRBJ1-5; TRBD1 is the table's D call, not checked against the DNA. TRBV21-1 is deemed a pseudogene. CDR3 length: 17 amino acids. CDR3 nucleotide sequence: TGTGCCAGCAGCAAAAAGGGACAGGGGAATAGCAATCAGCCCCAGCATTTT. Amino acids: CASSKKGQGNSNQPQHF.

The V call is TRBV4-1, the J call TRBJ1-2, with a tentative D call TRBD1 (6 bases). Looked up from germline, CDR1 is MGHRA and CDR2 is YSYEKL. With 0 bases removed from V and 4 bases from J, the gap between germline ends came to 12 bases. The CDR3 runs 15 residues. The CDR3 nucleotides are TGCGCCAGCAGCCAAGATCTTCAACAGGGCTATGGCTACACCTTC. Translation gives CASSQDLQQGYGYTF.

The CDR3 loop is CASSSPGTREETQYF. The CDR3, as DNA: TGTGCCAGCAGTTCCCCCGGGACTAGGGAGGAGACCCAGTACTTC. The chain combines TRBV6-2 or TRBV6-3 with TRBJ2-5; 8 nucleotides line up with TRBD2. V gave up 4 bases and J gave up 5 bases; unmatched junction bases: 9. The CDR3 consists of 15 residues. Germline loops: CDR1 MNHEY, CDR2 SVGEGT.

The gene calls are TRBV30 and TRBJ1-6; 7 bases map to TRBD1. This CDR3 has 17 residues. Germline V gives CDR1 GTSNPN, CDR2 SVGIG (reference sequence). Trimming cost V 0 bases and J 4 bases; bases outside gene matches: 9. In DNA, the CDR3 is TGTGCCTGGAGTGTATCCAGGGACAGCATATATAATTCACCCCTCCACTTT. Translated, it gives CAWSVSRDSIYNSPLHF.

The J gene is TRBJ1-2, the V gene TRBV2, with 10 nucleotides matching TRBD1. Germline values: CDR1 SNHLY, CDR2 FYNNEI. V shed 7 bases and J 8 bases; nucleotides not matched to a gene: 7. This CDR3 is built from 13 residues. CDR3 bases: TGTGCCAGCACTCCGGGACAGGGGAAGGGCTACACCTTC. Amino acid sequence: CASTPGQGKGYTF. Using reference TRBV2 and TRBJ1-2 for the parts outside the CDR3, the full variable domain is EPEVTQTPSHQVTQMGQEVILRCVPISNHLYFYWYRQILGQKVEFLVSFYNNEISEKSEIFDDQFSVERPDGSNFTLKIRSTKLEDSAMYFCASTPGQGKGYTFGSGTRLTVV.

V gene TRBV10-3 combines with J gene TRBJ2-3; D is perhaps TRBD1 (6 bases). Trimming took 4 bases from V and 8 from J, leaving 16 bases between them. Per germline, CDR1 ENHRY and CDR2 SYGVKD. This CDR3 is 14 amino acids long. The CDR3 bases are TGTGCCATCAGTGGTCAGGGGACCCCCGCTACGCAGTATTTT. Protein product: CAISGQGTPATQYF.

The V and J genes are TRBV7-2 and TRBJ1-2, with TRBD1 matching over 8 bases. J was trimmed by 8 bases and V by 4 bases; bases with no gene match: 21. Germline V lookup: CDR1 SGHTA, CDR2 FQGNSA. The CDR3 is made up of 18 amino acids. CDR3 nucleotides: TGTGCCAGCAGCTATATTACCTCCCGACAGGGGCGGACGGGAGGCTACACCTTC. Its translation is CASSYITSRQGRTGGYTF.

This chain connects TRBV19 to TRBJ1-2, with 7 bases matching TRBD1. The CDR3 sequence is 12 residues long. From germline, CDR1 is LNHDA and CDR2 SQIVND (reference sequence). Trimming removed 10 bases from V and 2 bases from J; junction bases left unmatched: 4. CDR3 bases: TGTGCCACCCGGACAGGAAACTATGGCTACACCTTC. It yields the protein CATRTGNYGYTF.

In DNA, the CDR3 is TGTGCCTGGAGTCAGGGACAACAAAACACTGAAGCTTTCTTT. Protein product: CAWSQGQQNTEAFF. This chain uses TRBV30 with TRBJ1-1, with D possibly matching TRBD1 (6 bases). This CDR3 region has 14 residues. Germline V CDR1 and CDR2: GTSNPN, SVGIG (reference sequence). Between the trimmed V and J ends, which lost 2 bases and 2 bases, there was a span of 12 bases. Looking up the rest from reference TRBV30 and TRBJ1-1 gives the full variable domain: SQTIHQWPATLVQPVGSPLSLECTVEGTSNPNLYWYRQAAGRGLQLLFYSVGIGQISSEVPQNLSASRPQDRQFILSSKKLLLSDSGFYLCAWSQGQQNTEAFFGQGTRLTVV.